The 12 T cell receptor beta chains in this list originate from one sample, sequenced in a study of T cells after yellow fever vaccination. In TCRdb, the 5' RACE reads were re-called with MiXCR into one record per CDR3 protein. The top ten hold 3% to 4% of the sample, which has 300,000 to 350,000 distinct CDR3 sequences, around 11% seen once. Here the sequenced sample was CD4+ T cells sorted from PBMCs, taken 45 days after the yellow fever booster vaccination. These TCRs come from a man between 18 and 29 years old who received the YFV17D yellow fever vaccine.

This sequence joins TRBV20-1 and TRBJ1-1; maybe TRBD1 (5 bases). CDR1 is DFQATT, CDR2 SNEGSKA, per germline (reference sequence). Trimming left V 1 base short and J 7 bases short, with 10 bases between. The CDR3 extends over 12 amino acids. The CDR3 sequence: CSARGDTGEAFF. In DNA form, the CDR3 reads TGCAGTGCTAGAGGGGATACAGGTGAAGCTTTCTTT.

This chain uses TRBV25-1 with TRBJ1-5; a possible D gene is TRBD1 (5 bases). Trimming left V 6 bases short and J 5 bases short, with 11 bases between. The germline V gene encodes CDR1 MGHDK and CDR2 SYGVNS. The length of the CDR3 is 13 residues. The CDR3 DNA sequence: TGTGCCAGCAGGGGGGACTTCCATCAGCCCCAGCATTTT. It specifies CASRGDFHQPQHF.

This chain connects TRBV3-1 to TRBJ2-2; possibly TRBD1 for D (5 bases). The length of the CDR3 is 15 residues. The germline V gene has CDR1 LGHDT and CDR2 YNNKEL (reference sequence). V lost 2 bases to trimming and J lost 4 bases, with 11 bases between them. The CDR3 DNA reads TGTGCCAGCAGCCAATTTTTTAGGGGCACCGGGGAGCTGTTTTTT. It specifies CASSQFFRGTGELFF.

V usage is TRBV7-2 and J usage is TRBJ2-7, with D perhaps TRBD2 (5 bases). Trimming stripped 2 bases from V and 2 bases from J, with 10 bases between. Germline V gene data show CDR1 as SGHTA and CDR2 as FQGNSA. The CDR3 extends over 14 amino acids. The CDR3 nucleotides read TGTGCCAGCAGCTTATCAGCGGCCACCTACGAGCAGTACTTC. Residues: CASSLSAATYEQYF.

The V gene is TRBV27, the J gene TRBJ1-2, with D possibly being TRBD1 (6 bases). Germline-derived CDR1 and CDR2 are MNHEY and SMNVEV (reference sequence). The CDR3 loop spans 14 amino acids. With 6 bases removed from V and 3 bases from J, the gap between germline ends came to 14 bases. CDR3 sequence: CASRRQAHHYGYTF. The CDR3 coding sequence is TGTGCCAGCAGGAGACAGGCTCACCACTATGGCTACACCTTC.

This clonotype was recorded only once. The gene calls are TRBV12-3 or TRBV12-4 and TRBJ1-5; no firm D call. The ends were cut back, 3 bases at V and 0 bases at J, with 9 bases in the middle. There are 15 residues in the CDR3. The CDR3 protein is CASSLTAASNQPQHF. CDR3 bases: TGTGCCAGCAGTTTGACGGCGGCTAGCAATCAGCCCCAGCATTTT.

This clonotype was picked up a small number of times. V is TRBV5-1 and J is TRBJ1-5, with D unclear. V was clipped by 1 base and J by 7 bases, with 15 bases between them. The CDR3 runs to 15 residues. The germline CDR1 and CDR2 sequences are SGHRS and YFSETQ. The CDR3 bases are TGCGCCAGCAGCTTGTTGCCAGGCCCAGAACAGCCCCAGCATTTT. Translating it yields CASSLLPGPEQPQHF.

The chain recombines TRBV7-2 with TRBJ2-1; 12 bases match TRBD2. The CDR3 has 13 amino acids. Germline CDR1 is SGHTA and CDR2 is FQGNSA. J gave up 14 bases and V 4 bases, and 6 bases lay outside the gene matches. The CDR3 protein is CASSSGLAGRKFF. Written as DNA, the CDR3 is TGTGCCAGCAGCTCCGGACTAGCGGGGCGGAAGTTCTTC.

This chain joins TRBV5-1 and TRBJ2-7; D remains ambiguous. The CDR3 extends over 13 amino acids. Germline CDR1 reads SGHRS; CDR2 reads YFSETQ. Trimming cost V 0 bases and J 4 bases, with 8 bases left between them. The CDR3 sequence: CASSLDGFYEQYF. The DNA of the CDR3 is TGCGCCAGCAGCTTGGATGGGTTTTACGAGCAGTACTTC.

This clonotype was counted only a few times. The V and J genes are TRBV12-3 or TRBV12-4 and TRBJ2-5; 9 bases map to TRBD2. V was clipped by 8 bases and J by 7 bases; unmatched bases: 11. This CDR3 has 14 residues. CDR3 DNA sequence: TGTGCCAGCTCCCCGGGACTAGCCTCCGGGACCCAGTACTTC. Protein sequence: CASSPGLASGTQYF.

V usage is TRBV6-2 or TRBV6-3 and J usage is TRBJ2-7; the D call may be TRBD1 or TRBD2 (5 bases each). The germline V gene has CDR1 MNHEY and CDR2 SVGEGT. This CDR3 has 12 residues. V lost 0 bases and J lost 5, with 5 bases in between. The DNA for the CDR3 is TGTGCCAGCAGTTACTCGGGGGACGAGCAGTACTTC. The encoded protein is CASSYSGDEQYF.

This clonotype was counted many times. The J gene is TRBJ2-7, the V gene TRBV7-2, with 12 bases lining up with TRBD2. The CDR3 is made up of 15 amino acids. The V gene's germline CDR1 is SGHTA and CDR2 FQGNSA. J gave up 0 bases and V 6 bases, and 3 bases lay outside the gene matches. The CDR3 sequence is CASSRTSGASYEQYF. The CDR3 DNA follows: TGTGCCAGCAGTCGGACTAGCGGGGCCTCCTACGAGCAGTACTTC.